The 14 T cell receptor beta chains listed next were all sequenced from one sample in a study of a mutant IDH1 vaccine in newly diagnosed glioma. Their cognate antigens are unknown. Method: immunoSEQ multiplex PCR; TCRdb's copy keeps in-frame clones and lacks some. The sample includes about 60,000 clones, around 86% of them seen just once. Time point noted: week 23, last vaccination. Vaccination used 300 ug of mutant IDH1 20-mer peptide per dose, with topical imiquimod. This specimen was PBMCs, taken from a glioma patient whose treatment included an IDH1 peptide vaccine. The source is a man aged 35-49 years with glioma.

This clone was seen a few times. This sequence joins TRBV9 and TRBJ1-1; possibly TRBD1 for D (5 bases). Germline V gene lookup returns CDR1 SGDLS and CDR2 YYNGEE. The CDR3 is 13 residues long. Trimming cost V 3 bases and J 8 bases, with 14 bases left between them. For the CDR3, the DNA is TGTGCCAGCAGCGGTACCGGGACGGCGGAAGCTTTCTTT. Translation gives CASSGTGTAEAFF.

The table lists this clone with a count of one. The chain has TRBV6-1 and TRBJ1-1, with D possibly matching TRBD1 (6 bases). The CDR3 is made up of 14 amino acids. Trimming removed 7 bases at V and 6 bases at J, with 18 bases between. Germline CDR1 is MNHNS and CDR2 is SASEGT. This chain's CDR3 is CASTTGASLPEAFF. DNA for the CDR3: TGTGCCAGCACCACGGGGGCATCCCTACCTGAAGCTTTCTTT.

The chain joins TRBV28 to TRBJ2-5; possibly TRBD2 for D (5 bases). The CDR3 runs 16 residues. Germline CDR1 and CDR2: MDHEN and SYDVKM. Trimming stripped 1 base from V and 5 bases from J, with 17 bases between. The CDR3 sequence: CASSLYPRTLRETQYF. Written as DNA, the CDR3 is TGTGCCAGCAGTTTATACCCCCGGACTCTCCGGGAGACCCAGTACTTC.

V and J are TRBV6-4 and TRBJ2-1, with 11 nucleotides matching TRBD1. This CDR3 is built from 13 residues. Unmatched junction bases numbered 4, after V lost 6 bases and J lost 9 bases. Germline-derived CDR1 and CDR2 are MRHNA and SNTAGT. The CDR3 coding sequence is TGTGCCAGCAGCGGACAGGGGGCGTCTGAGCAGTTCTTC. Translated: CASSGQGASEQFF.

The chain links TRBV6-5 to TRBJ1-2, with D maybe TRBD1 (6 bases). The V end was cut by 6 bases, the J end by 4 bases, with 12 bases between. The germline gives CDR1 MNHEY, CDR2 SVGAGI. This CDR3 is 13 amino acids long. In DNA, the CDR3 is TGTGCCAGCAGGCTGGGGGGCGCCTATGGCTACACCTTC. As protein: CASRLGGAYGYTF.

The chain couples TRBV18 to TRBJ2-1; 7 bases are a match to TRBD2. This CDR3 is built from 14 residues. V was clipped by 6 bases and J by 10 bases; unmatched bases: 12. CDR1 KGHSH and CDR2 LQKENI come from the germline V gene. This CDR3 reads CASSLDVTGGEQFF. CDR3 nucleotide sequence: TGTGCCAGCTCCCTTGACGTGACGGGAGGCGAGCAGTTCTTC.

The J gene is TRBJ1-1, the V gene TRBV7-3; no clear D gene. The CDR3 covers 15 residues. V lost 5 bases, J lost 3 bases, and 16 bases lay in between. Germline CDR1 SGHTA, CDR2 FQGTGA. In nucleotides, the CDR3 is TGTGCCAGCAGCGACCTCGGGATACGGGACACTGAAGCTTTCTTT. Its protein is CASSDLGIRDTEAFF.

The genes are TRBV4-2 and TRBJ2-1, with 11 positions matching TRBD2. CDR1 is LGHNA and CDR2 is YNFKEQ in the germline V gene. The CDR3 spans 16 residues. V lost 1 base and J lost 4; bases outside the gene matches: 3. The CDR3 bases are TGTGCCAGCAGCCAAGCCCTAGCGGGAGGTTACAATGAGCAGTTCTTC. As protein: CASSQALAGGYNEQFF.

The chain uses TRBV7-2 and TRBJ2-1, with a weak D call TRBD2 (5 bases). Germline CDR1 reads SGHTA; CDR2 reads FQGNSA. V was cut by 4 bases and J by 6 bases, with 10 bases left in between. The CDR3 has 13 amino acids. The DNA of the CDR3 is TGTGCCAGCAGCTATACTAGGATCAATGAGCAGTTCTTC. Amino acids: CASSYTRINEQFF.

V and J are TRBV6-6 and TRBJ2-7; D not certain. The CDR3 runs to 11 residues. The V end lost 6 bases, the J end lost 6 bases, and 9 bases lay between the germline ends. Germline V CDR1 and CDR2: MNHNY, SVGAGI (reference sequence). The CDR3 sequence: CASRQFSEQYF. CDR3 bases: TGTGCCAGCAGGCAGTTTTCCGAGCAGTACTTC.

The V and J genes are TRBV28 and TRBJ1-2; perhaps TRBD1 as D (5 bases). The CDR3 loop spans 12 amino acids. CDR1 is MDHEN, CDR2 SYDVKM, per germline. The germline V and J ends were trimmed by 6 bases and 8 bases, with 13 bases remaining between them. DNA for the CDR3: TGTGCCAGCAGCTCAGGGTTTGGGGGCTACACCTTC. This translates into CASSSGFGGYTF.

The V gene is TRBV15, the J gene TRBJ1-2; weak D call: TRBD1 (5 bases). The V end lost 0 bases, the J end lost 4 bases, and 15 bases lay between the germline ends. This CDR3 has 16 amino acids. Germline V gene data show CDR1 as LNHNV and CDR2 as YYDKDF (reference sequence). Here the CDR3 DNA reads TGTGCCACCAGCAGAGATGGCGGGGGAAGCGGCTATGGCTACACCTTC. It yields the protein CATSRDGGGSGYGYTF.

The rearrangement links TRBV5-1 to TRBJ2-1, with D unclear. This CDR3 comprises 13 residues. Germline loops: CDR1 SGHRS, CDR2 YFSETQ. V was cut by 2 bases and J by 6 bases, with 9 bases left in between. Written as DNA, the CDR3 is TGCGCCAGCAGCTTTGGGTATGGCAATGAGCAGTTCTTC. This encodes CASSFGYGNEQFF.

The rearrangement joins TRBV6-1 to TRBJ1-5, with TRBD1 identical over 7 bases. CDR1 MNHNS and CDR2 SASEGT come from the germline V gene. The V gene end was trimmed by 5 bases and the J gene end by 6 bases; junction bases not matched to a gene: 7. This CDR3 contains 14 residues. CDR3 region: CASSPDRVIQPQHF. As DNA, the CDR3 is TGTGCCAGCAGTCCTGACAGGGTGATTCAGCCCCAGCATTTT.